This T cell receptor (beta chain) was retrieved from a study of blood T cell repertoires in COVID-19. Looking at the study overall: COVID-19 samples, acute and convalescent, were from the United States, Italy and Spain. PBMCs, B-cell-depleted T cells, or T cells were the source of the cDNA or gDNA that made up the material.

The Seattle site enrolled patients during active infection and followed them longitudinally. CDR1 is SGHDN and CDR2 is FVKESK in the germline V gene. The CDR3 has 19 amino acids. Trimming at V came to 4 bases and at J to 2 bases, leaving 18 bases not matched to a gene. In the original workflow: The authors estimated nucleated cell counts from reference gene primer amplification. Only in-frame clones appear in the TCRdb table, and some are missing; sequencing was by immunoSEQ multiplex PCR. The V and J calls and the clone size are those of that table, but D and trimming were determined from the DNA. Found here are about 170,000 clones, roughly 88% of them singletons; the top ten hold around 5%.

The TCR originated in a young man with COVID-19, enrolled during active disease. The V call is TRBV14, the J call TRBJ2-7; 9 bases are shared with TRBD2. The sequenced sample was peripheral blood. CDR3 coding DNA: TGTGCCAGCAGCCGCCTGTCCCTGGCTGGGCTAGCGGGAACCTACGAGCAGTACTTC. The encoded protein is CASSRLSLAGLAGTYEQYF.